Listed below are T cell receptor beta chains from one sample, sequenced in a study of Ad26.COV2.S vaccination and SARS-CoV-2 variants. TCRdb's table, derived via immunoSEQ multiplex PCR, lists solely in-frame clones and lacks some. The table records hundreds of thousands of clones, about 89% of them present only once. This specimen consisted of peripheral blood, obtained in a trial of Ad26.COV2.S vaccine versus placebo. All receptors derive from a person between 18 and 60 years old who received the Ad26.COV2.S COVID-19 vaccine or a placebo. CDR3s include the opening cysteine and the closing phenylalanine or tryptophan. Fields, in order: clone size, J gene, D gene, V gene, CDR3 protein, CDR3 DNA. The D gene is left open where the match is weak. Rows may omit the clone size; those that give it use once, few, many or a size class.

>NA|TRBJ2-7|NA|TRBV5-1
CASSSRTDSAYEQYF
TGCGCCAGCAGCTCCAGAACCGACAGCGCGTACGAGCAGTACTTC
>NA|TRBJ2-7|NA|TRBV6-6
CASRTWGEVGEQYF
TGTGCCAGCAGGACCTGGGGGGAGGTGGGCGAGCAGTACTTC
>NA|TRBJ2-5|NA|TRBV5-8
CASSPRVETQYF
TGTGCCAGCAGTCCCAGGGTCGAGACCCAGTACTTC
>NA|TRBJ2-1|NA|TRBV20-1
CSAIASDEQFF
TGCAGTGCGATAGCGTCCGATGAGCAGTTCTTC
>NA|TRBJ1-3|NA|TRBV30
CACKRVSSGNTIYF
TGTGCCTGTAAACGGGTGTCCTCTGGAAACACCATATATTTT
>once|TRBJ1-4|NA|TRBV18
CASSPRYGTNEKLFF
TGTGCCAGCTCACCACGATATGGAACTAATGAAAAACTGTTTTTT
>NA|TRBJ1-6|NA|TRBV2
CASRSDRGYNSPLHF
TGTGCCAGCAGATCGGACAGAGGCTATAATTCACCCCTCCACTTT
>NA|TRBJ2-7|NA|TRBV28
CASSLLGYEQYF
TGTGCCAGCAGTTTACTAGGATACGAGCAGTACTTC
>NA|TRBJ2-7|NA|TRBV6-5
CASRRNYEQYF
TGTGCCAGCAGACGGAACTACGAGCAGTACTTC
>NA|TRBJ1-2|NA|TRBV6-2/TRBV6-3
CASSYGAGNYGYTF
TGTGCCAGCAGTTACGGGGCCGGCAACTATGGCTACACCTTC
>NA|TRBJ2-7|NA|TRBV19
CASSIASGSYEQYF
TGTGCCAGTAGTATAGCAAGTGGGTCCTACGAGCAGTACTTC